A single sample gave rise to the 20 T cell receptor beta chains below, sequenced in a study of OX40 agonist ivuxolimab in advanced cancers. Some clones are missing from TCRdb's copy, which holds only in-frame ones; the method was immunoSEQ multiplex PCR. In the table there are 110,000 or so clones, 91% of which are singletons. The specimen comprised CD4+ or CD8+ T cells sorted from blood, sampled in a trial of the OX40 agonist ivuxolimab. All receptors derive from an adult with an advanced solid tumor such as melanoma, head and neck, liver or kidney cancer.

This chain connects TRBV7-2 to TRBJ2-7, with 11 bases lining up with TRBD2. The V and J ends lost 7 bases and 4 bases, in that order; junction bases with no gene match: 6. Germline values: CDR1 SGHTA, CDR2 FQGNSA. The CDR3 loop spans 14 amino acids. CDR3 bases: TGTGCCAGCATGATGACTAGCGGGGTATACGAGCAGTACTTC. Translating gives CASMMTSGVYEQYF.

V usage is TRBV7-3 and J usage is TRBJ1-1, with 8 nucleotides matching TRBD1. V lost 5 bases, J lost 4 bases, and 12 bases stayed unmatched. Germline V lookup: CDR1 SGHTA, CDR2 FQGTGA. The CDR3 is made up of 16 amino acids. The CDR3 reads CASSRFPGGEGTEAFF. Written as DNA, the CDR3 is TGTGCCAGCAGCCGATTTCCAGGGGGCGAAGGCACTGAAGCTTTCTTT.

This chain joins TRBV30 and TRBJ2-5; 7 nucleotides align to TRBD2. The junction had 4 bases not matched to a gene; V was cut back by 1 base and J by 5 bases. The CDR3 spans 13 residues. The germline CDR1 and CDR2 sequences are GTSNPN and SVGIG (reference sequence). The CDR3 loop reads CAWSGGEGETQYF. The CDR3 DNA sequence: TGTGCCTGGAGTGGGGGGGAGGGGGAGACCCAGTACTTC.

The V gene is TRBV6-5, the J gene TRBJ2-3; D perhaps matches TRBD2 (6 bases). The CDR3 totals 14 residues. Trimming removed 5 bases from V and 2 bases from J, with 11 bases in between. The germline gives CDR1 MNHEY, CDR2 SVGAGI. CDR3 in amino acids: CASSIGSFTDTQYF. The CDR3 DNA reads as TGTGCCAGCAGTATCGGGAGTTTCACAGATACGCAGTATTTT.

This clone was detected once. The chain combines TRBV6-5 with TRBJ2-7, with 9 bases fitting TRBD1. CDR1 is MNHEY, CDR2 SVGAGI, per germline. The CDR3 has 15 amino acids. V lost 0 bases, J lost 3 bases, and 3 bases stayed unmatched. This chain's CDR3 is CASSYSRQGVYEQYF. CDR3 coding DNA: TGTGCCAGCAGTTACTCCAGACAGGGGGTCTACGAGCAGTACTTC.

The rearrangement joins TRBV29-1 to TRBJ1-1, with TRBD1 as a possible D gene (6 bases). There are 15 residues in the CDR3. The germline V and J ends were trimmed by 5 bases and 1 base, with 17 bases remaining between them. Germline CDR1 is SQVTM and CDR2 is ANQGSEA. The CDR3 here is CSVQGHREANTEAFF. In nucleotides, the CDR3 is TGCAGCGTTCAAGGGCACAGGGAGGCGAACACTGAAGCTTTCTTT.

The chain employs TRBV6-1 and TRBJ2-5; the D is unclear. This CDR3 contains 10 residues. Germline CDR1 and CDR2: MNHNS and SASEGT. V was shortened by 5 bases and J by 3 bases, with 1 base between the two germline ends. The CDR3 reads CASSKETQYF. DNA for the CDR3: TGTGCCAGCAGTAAAGAGACCCAGTACTTC.

The chain uses TRBV2 and TRBJ1-4, with D unclear. Trimming took off 3 bases at V and 4 bases at J, with 6 bases between the two ends. Germline CDR1 is SNHLY and CDR2 is FYNNEI. The CDR3 extends over 13 amino acids. The CDR3 sequence: CASSDGVNEKLFF. The CDR3 bases are TGTGCCAGCAGTGATGGGGTTAATGAAAAACTGTTTTTT. Full variable domain (missing parts from reference TRBV2 and TRBJ1-4): EPEVTQTPSHQVTQMGQEVILRCVPISNHLYFYWYRQILGQKVEFLVSFYNNEISEKSEIFDDQFSVERPDGSNFTLKIRSTKLEDSAMYFCASSDGVNEKLFFGSGTQLSVL.

This CDR3 reads CASKGGPYEQYF. The CDR3, as DNA: TGTGCCAGCAAGGGGGGACCCTACGAGCAGTACTTC. The chain is built from TRBV6-5 and TRBJ2-7; D is tentatively TRBD1 or TRBD2 (6 bases each). V was shortened by 7 bases and J by 2 bases, with 9 bases between the two germline ends. The CDR3 runs 12 residues. In germline, CDR1 is MNHEY, CDR2 SVGAGI.

This sequence joins TRBV5-6 and TRBJ2-2; a possible D gene is TRBD1 (5 bases). V was clipped by 2 bases and J by 7 bases, with 9 bases between them. Germline V gene data show CDR1 as SGHDT and CDR2 as YYEEEE. CDR3 length: 13 residues. CDR3 protein: CASSFQDIGELFF. CDR3 in DNA: TGTGCCAGCAGCTTCCAGGACATCGGGGAGCTGTTTTTT.

The chain couples TRBV5-1 to TRBJ1-2; no clear D. The CDR3 covers 15 residues. Deletions cut 7 bases from V and 4 bases from J, with 20 bases between. Germline lookup yields CDR1 SGHRS and CDR2 YFSETQ. In DNA form, the CDR3 reads TGCGCCAGCCGTTCAGATCCGGCAGCCACCTATGGCTACACCTTC. Translating gives CASRSDPAATYGYTF.

This chain connects TRBV11-2 to TRBJ1-5; no clear D. In germline, CDR1 is SGHAT, CDR2 FQNNGV. V was trimmed by 5 bases and J by 5 bases, leaving 10 bases between them. The CDR3 has 13 residues. The CDR3: CASSQREDQPQHF. CDR3 nucleotide sequence: TGTGCCAGCAGCCAAAGGGAGGATCAGCCCCAGCATTTT.

The chain is built from TRBV6-5 and TRBJ2-5, with 7 bases that match TRBD2. The CDR3 covers 14 residues. V was pared by 7 bases and J by 2 bases, with 7 bases of the junction left unmatched. Germline CDR1 is MNHEY and CDR2 is SVGAGI. The CDR3 DNA follows: TGTGCCAGCACCCCCGGGGGAGGGCAAGAGACCCAGTACTTC. Protein: CASTPGGGQETQYF.

The chain uses TRBV6-5 and TRBJ1-2, with 8 positions matching TRBD1. Germline V CDR1 and CDR2: MNHEY, SVGAGI. This CDR3 spans 13 amino acids. J was trimmed by 8 bases and V by 2 bases; bases with no gene match: 4. CDR3 coding DNA: TGTGCCAGCAGTTACGACAGGGGAAGAGGCTACACCTTC. It yields the protein CASSYDRGRGYTF.

There are many counts of this clone. The V gene is TRBV9, the J gene TRBJ2-7; a weak D match, TRBD1 (6 bases). V dropped 0 bases and J dropped 3 bases, with 31 bases sitting between them. Germline CDR1 and CDR2: SGDLS and YYNGEE. The CDR3 is 21 residues long. CDR3 residues: CASSVESQLEHRVWSIYEQYF. The CDR3 DNA is TGTGCCAGCAGCGTAGAGTCACAGTTGGAACACAGGGTTTGGTCGATCTACGAGCAGTACTTC.

This chain connects TRBV30 to TRBJ1-3, with no clear D. This CDR3 comprises 14 residues. V dropped 2 bases and J dropped 0 bases, with 8 bases sitting between them. Germline CDR1 and CDR2: GTSNPN and SVGIG (reference sequence). The CDR3: CAWSSGNSGNTIYF. The CDR3 DNA follows: TGTGCCTGGAGTTCTGGTAACTCTGGAAACACCATATATTTT.

V gene TRBV6-6 combines with J gene TRBJ1-1; tentative D call: TRBD1 (5 bases). Germline V gives CDR1 MNHNY, CDR2 SVGAGI (reference sequence). The CDR3 totals 16 residues. The V gene lost 5 bases and the J gene lost 4 bases, with 20 bases spanning the gap. CDR3 nucleotide sequence: TGTGCCAGCAGTCACGGGACGGGCGCGGTATCCACTGAAGCTTTCTTT. The encoded protein is CASSHGTGAVSTEAFF.

V and J are TRBV6-1 and TRBJ2-1, with D possibly being TRBD1 or TRBD2 (5 bases each). The CDR3 contains 15 residues. Trimming took off 6 bases at V and 8 bases at J, with 20 bases between the two ends. Germline V gene lookup returns CDR1 MNHNS and CDR2 SASEGT. The CDR3 sequence is CASRGTGPFEDEQFF. CDR3 sequence (DNA): TGTGCCAGCAGGGGGACGGGTCCTTTTGAGGATGAGCAGTTCTTC.

The V and J genes are TRBV11-1 and TRBJ2-1; D perhaps matches TRBD1 (5 bases). Germline lookup yields CDR1 SGHAT and CDR2 FQDESV (reference sequence). Trimming took off 1 base at V and 0 bases at J, with 7 bases between the two ends. The CDR3 covers 15 residues. CDR3 loop: CASSLGQRSYNEQFF. CDR3 nucleotides: TGTGCCAGCAGCTTAGGACAGCGCTCCTACAATGAGCAGTTCTTC.

The V and J genes are TRBV7-8 and TRBJ2-6; possibly TRBD1 for D (6 bases). The germline CDR1 and CDR2 sequences are SGHVS and FQNEAQ. CDR3 size: 15 residues. Trimming left V 8 bases short and J 1 base short, with 12 bases between. CDR3 nucleotides: TGTGCCAGCGGGACACCTGAATCTGGGGCCAACGTCCTGACTTTC. This codes for CASGTPESGANVLTF. Full variable domain (remainder filled in from reference TRBV7-8 and TRBJ2-6): GAGVSQSPRYKVAKRGQDVALRCDPISGHVSLFWYQQALGQGPEFLTYFQNEAQLDKSGLPSDRFFAERPEGSVSTLKIQRTQQEDSAVYLCASGTPESGANVLTFGAGSRLTVL.